The T cell receptor (beta chain) under discussion was sequenced for a study of blood T cell repertoires in COVID-19. Clones were sequenced by immunoSEQ multiplex PCR, and TCRdb holds only the in-frame ones, with some missing. The table shows under 300,000 clones, with around 90% occurring only once. This CDR3 contains 15 residues. CDR1 and CDR2 from the germline V gene are LNHDA and SQIVND (reference sequence). Worth noting for this clone: The junction departs from germline at one end; a sequencing error may be responsible.

The sequence came from a woman in her 30s who had recovered from COVID-19. Sequencing used PBMCs or T cells enriched from blood (not recorded which). The rearrangement links TRBV19 to TRBJ1-5, with TRBD1 matching over 8 bases. CDR3 in DNA: TGTGCCAGTAGCATAGGACAGGGCGTGGGTCAGCCCCAGCATTTT. Its translation is CASSIGQGVGQPQHF.